These 9 T cell receptor beta chains came from one sample sequenced in a study of cytomegalovirus exposure and HLA in healthy donors. The PCR made use of 60 Vbeta and 13 Jbeta primers. Produced via immunoSEQ multiplex PCR; TCRdb's table is partial and in-frame only. The sample includes about 160,000 clones, roughly 88% of them seen just once. Source material: PBMCs. The receptors shown here come from a man over 45 in good health and CMV-seropositive.

This clone has only a few counts. CDR3 protein: CASSHGQGVSYEQYF. The CDR3 DNA is TGTGCCAGCTCACACGGACAGGGGGTCTCTTACGAGCAGTACTTC. This chain links TRBV18 with TRBJ2-7; 10 nucleotides line up with TRBD1. This CDR3 is 15 amino acids long. V trimming: 4 bases; J trimming: 4 bases; junction bases outside the gene matches: 7. Per germline, CDR1 KGHSH and CDR2 LQKENI.

This clone has only one observation. This chain links TRBV2 with TRBJ2-3; D perhaps matches TRBD2 (6 bases). CDR1 is SNHLY, CDR2 FYNNEI, per germline. CDR3 size: 18 residues. V lost 6 bases and J lost 1, with 23 bases in between. The CDR3 DNA reads as TGTGCCAGCAGGTATAGTAGCGGATACCGGAGTGGCACAGATACGCAGTATTTT. This translates into CASRYSSGYRSGTDTQYF. Full variable domain (outside the CDR3, taken from reference TRBV2 and TRBJ2-3): EPEVTQTPSHQVTQMGQEVILRCVPISNHLYFYWYRQILGQKVEFLVSFYNNEISEKSEIFDDQFSVERPDGSNFTLKIRSTKLEDSAMYFCASRYSSGYRSGTDTQYFGPGTRLTVL.

The chain employs TRBV29-1 and TRBJ2-1, with 9 bases identical to TRBD2. This CDR3 region has 15 residues. Trimming cost V 4 bases and J 2 bases; bases outside gene matches: 6. Germline V CDR1 and CDR2: SQVTM, ANQGSEA. CDR3 sequence: CSVAQTSGTYNEQFF. CDR3 DNA sequence: TGCAGCGTTGCTCAGACTAGCGGCACCTACAATGAGCAGTTCTTC.

This chain uses TRBV4-2 with TRBJ2-2; weak D call: TRBD2 (7 bases). Looked up from germline, CDR1 is LGHNA and CDR2 is YNFKEQ. CDR3 length: 19 residues. Trimming shortened V by 0 bases and J by 2 bases, and 19 bases separated the two germline ends. CDR3 in amino acids: CASSQDGAWGGANTGELFF. As DNA, the CDR3 is TGTGCCAGCAGCCAAGATGGGGCCTGGGGGGGCGCTAACACCGGGGAGCTGTTTTTT.

The chain couples TRBV6-5 to TRBJ1-1; D possibly corresponds to TRBD1 (5 bases). The CDR3 is 15 residues long. V shed 1 base and J shed 3 bases, with 12 bases lying between them. Germline V gene sequence: CDR1 MNHEY, CDR2 SVGAGI. Here the CDR3 DNA reads TGTGCCAGCAGTTACTATGGGGGGATGTACACTGAAGCTTTCTTT. This encodes CASSYYGGMYTEAFF.

The chain joins TRBV9 to TRBJ1-5, with D unclear. Trimming stripped 3 bases from V and 5 bases from J, with 9 bases between. Germline-derived CDR1 and CDR2 are SGDLS and YYNGEE. The CDR3 has 13 amino acids. CDR3 protein: CASSGSGDQPQHF. The CDR3 DNA reads as TGTGCCAGCAGCGGATCGGGAGATCAGCCCCAGCATTTT.

The chain combines TRBV27 with TRBJ1-4; D is undetermined. CDR1 MNHEY and CDR2 SMNVEV come from the germline V gene (reference sequence). The CDR3 covers 10 residues. The CDR3 sequence is CGHGPEKLFF. The CDR3 coding sequence is TGTGGGCATGGCCCCGAAAAACTGTTTTTT.

The rearrangement joins TRBV2 to TRBJ1-2; perhaps TRBD1 as D (6 bases). Germline V lookup: CDR1 SNHLY, CDR2 FYNNEI. The CDR3 runs to 14 residues. V was trimmed by 8 bases and J by 0 bases, leaving 13 bases between them. The CDR3 spells CASGGRGANYGYTF. In DNA form, the CDR3 reads TGTGCCAGCGGCGGGAGGGGGGCTAACTATGGCTACACCTTC.

The rearrangement links TRBV11-2 to TRBJ1-6; no reliable D call. The CDR3 has 16 amino acids. Trimming took off 5 bases at V and 6 bases at J, with 17 bases between the two ends. Per germline, CDR1 SGHAT and CDR2 FQNNGV. CDR3 protein: CASSRPQSGSNSPLHF. For the CDR3, the DNA is TGTGCCAGCAGCCGTCCCCAATCAGGATCTAATTCACCCCTCCACTTT.